Below, 10 T cell receptor beta chains from the same sample are listed, as sequenced in a study of blood T cells in healthy people across ages. For the second PCR, which ran for about 6 to 12 cycles, a sample-barcoded 5' primer and a J-beta primer mix were used. TCRdb re-called the 5' RACE reads with MiXCR, one entry per CDR3 protein. The sample has 650,000 to 900,000 distinct CDR3 sequences; roughly 60% are singletons. The sequenced sample consisted of blood. Receptor source: a man younger than 45 in good health.

The V and J genes are TRBV4-1 and TRBJ2-7; 7 positions match TRBD1. The CDR3 consists of 14 residues. V shed 5 bases and J 2 bases; nucleotides not matched to a gene: 6. CDR1 and CDR2 from the germline V gene are MGHRA and YSYEKL. CDR3 residues: CASSEQGNPYEQYF. In DNA form, the CDR3 reads TGCGCCAGCAGCGAACAGGGGAACCCCTACGAGCAGTACTTC.

The V call is TRBV5-1, the J call TRBJ2-1; tentatively, D is TRBD1 (6 bases). The CDR3 length is 14 residues. The germline gives CDR1 SGHRS, CDR2 YFSETQ. V was trimmed by 0 bases and J by 9 bases, leaving 13 bases between them. The CDR3 loop is CASSLAGVGVEQFF. CDR3 nucleotides: TGCGCCAGCAGCTTGGCAGGGGTCGGGGTTGAGCAGTTCTTC.

The genes are TRBV13 and TRBJ1-4, with 9 bases identical to TRBD1. V lost 5 bases and J lost 8; bases outside the gene matches: 15. This CDR3 contains 17 residues. Germline V gene sequence: CDR1 PRHDT, CDR2 FYEKMQ (reference sequence). The CDR3 protein is CASSLSAYRGRGEKLFF. CDR3 nucleotide sequence: TGTGCCAGCAGCCTATCGGCCTACAGGGGGCGAGGAGAAAAACTGTTTTTT. Filled out from reference TRBV13 and TRBJ1-4, the complete variable domain reads AAGVIQSPRHLIKEKRETATLKCYPIPRHDTVYWYQQGPGQDPQFLISFYEKMQSDKGSIPDRFSAQQFSDYHSELNMSSLELGDSALYFCASSLSAYRGRGEKLFFGSGTQLSVL.

The chain recombines TRBV7-3 with TRBJ2-3; the match to TRBD2 covers 7 bases. Unmatched junction bases numbered 9, after V lost 5 bases and J lost 4 bases. The CDR3 runs 15 residues. Germline V gene data show CDR1 as SGHTA and CDR2 as FQGTGA. As DNA, the CDR3 is TGTGCCAGCAGCCGGGACTATGGGTTTTCAGATACGCAGTATTTT. Residues: CASSRDYGFSDTQYF.

In its sample, this clonotype was seen a few times. This chain links TRBV7-2 with TRBJ1-2, with D possibly TRBD1 on 6 matching bases. CDR3 size: 14 residues. V lost 5 bases and J 8 bases, leaving 18 bases between the germline ends. The germline CDR1 and CDR2 sequences are SGHTA and FQGNSA. DNA of the CDR3: TGTGCCAGCAGCCCGAACGGGGGGGCGCGGGGCTACACCTTC. Its translation: CASSPNGGARGYTF.

The table lists this clonotype with a few counts. Sequence at one end of the junction differs from germline and may be a read error. The gene calls are TRBV14 and TRBJ2-1, with D possibly being TRBD1 (6 bases). CDR1 and CDR2 (germline): SGHDN, FVKESK. This CDR3 has 13 residues. This chain's CDR3 is CASSQARGDEQFF. CDR3 coding DNA: TGTGCCAGCAGTCAAGCCAGGGGCGATGAGCAGTTCTTC.

The V call is TRBV7-2, the J call TRBJ1-1, with 10 bases lining up with TRBD1. CDR1 is SGHTA and CDR2 is FQGNSA in the germline V gene. The CDR3 runs to 15 residues. Trimming at V came to 4 bases and at J to 3 bases, leaving 5 bases not matched to a gene. As DNA, the CDR3 is TGTGCCAGCAGCTCAACTGACAGGGGGCACACTGAAGCTTTCTTT. Its protein is CASSSTDRGHTEAFF.

This clonotype showed up many times. The chain employs TRBV9 and TRBJ2-1; 7 positions agree with TRBD2. Germline loops: CDR1 SGDLS, CDR2 YYNGEE. Unmatched junction bases numbered 4, after V lost 2 bases and J lost 2 bases. The CDR3 sequence is 15 residues long. The CDR3 bases are TGTGCCAGCAGCGTTAGGGAGGGCCCCTACAATGAGCAGTTCTTC. It specifies CASSVREGPYNEQFF.

V usage is TRBV15 and J usage is TRBJ2-3; D uncertain. This CDR3 has 16 residues. Germline V gives CDR1 LNHNV, CDR2 YYDKDF (reference sequence). The ends were cut back, 0 bases at V and 0 bases at J, with 10 bases in the middle. The CDR3 spells CATSRDRTVSTDTQYF. CDR3 nucleotide sequence: TGTGCCACCAGCAGAGATAGGACGGTTAGCACAGATACGCAGTATTTT.

In regard to this clonotype: The junction differs from germline at one of its ends, possibly a read error. This chain connects TRBV20-1 to TRBJ2-5; D is ambiguous. The CDR3 is made up of 12 amino acids. Germline V gene sequence: CDR1 DFQATT, CDR2 SNEGSKA (reference sequence). Here the CDR3 DNA reads TGCAGGGCTAGAGAGGCGTTGGAGACCCAGTACTTC. This sequence encodes CRAREALETQYF.